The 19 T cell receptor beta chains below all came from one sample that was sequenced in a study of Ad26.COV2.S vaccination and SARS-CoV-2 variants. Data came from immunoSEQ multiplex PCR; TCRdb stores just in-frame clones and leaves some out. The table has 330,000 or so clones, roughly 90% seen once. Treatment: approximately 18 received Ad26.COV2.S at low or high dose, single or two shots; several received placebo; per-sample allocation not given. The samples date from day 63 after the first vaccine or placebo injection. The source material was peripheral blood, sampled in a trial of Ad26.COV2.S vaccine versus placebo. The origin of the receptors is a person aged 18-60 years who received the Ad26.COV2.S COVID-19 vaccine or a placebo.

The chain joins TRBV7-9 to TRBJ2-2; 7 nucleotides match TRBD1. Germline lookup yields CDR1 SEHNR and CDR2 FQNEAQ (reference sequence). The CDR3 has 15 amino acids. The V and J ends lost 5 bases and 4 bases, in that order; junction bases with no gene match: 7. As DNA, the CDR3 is TGTGCCAGCAGCGCTAGACAGGGCCCCACCGGGGAGCTGTTTTTT. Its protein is CASSARQGPTGELFF.

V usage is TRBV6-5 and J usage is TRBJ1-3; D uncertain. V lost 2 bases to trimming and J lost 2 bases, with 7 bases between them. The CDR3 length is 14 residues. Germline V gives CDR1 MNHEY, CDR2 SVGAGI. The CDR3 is CASSYDDTGNTIYF. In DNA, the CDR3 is TGTGCCAGCAGTTACGACGACACTGGAAACACCATATATTTT.

The chain's CDR3 is CASSEFVQGDSPLHF. For the CDR3, the DNA is TGTGCCAGCAGTGAGTTTGTACAGGGGGATTCACCCCTCCACTTT. The V and J genes are TRBV6-1 and TRBJ1-6; 8 nucleotides match TRBD1. Germline CDR1 MNHNS, CDR2 SASEGT. With 3 bases clipped from V and 8 bases from J, the junction kept 6 bases outside the gene matches. This CDR3 has 15 residues.

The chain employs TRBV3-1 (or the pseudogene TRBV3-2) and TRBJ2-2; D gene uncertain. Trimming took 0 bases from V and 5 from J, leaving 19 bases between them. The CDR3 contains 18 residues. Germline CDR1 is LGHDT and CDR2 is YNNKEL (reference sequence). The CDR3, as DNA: TGTGCCAGCAGCCAAGATCAACTCGCCAAACCATCGACCGGGGAGCTGTTTTTT. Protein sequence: CASSQDQLAKPSTGELFF.

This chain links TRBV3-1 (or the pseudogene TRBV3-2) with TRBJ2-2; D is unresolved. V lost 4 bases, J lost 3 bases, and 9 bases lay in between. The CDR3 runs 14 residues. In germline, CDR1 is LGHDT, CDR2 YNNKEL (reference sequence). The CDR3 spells CASSPRRDTGELFF. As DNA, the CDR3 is TGTGCCAGCAGCCCCCGACGGGACACCGGGGAGCTGTTTTTT.

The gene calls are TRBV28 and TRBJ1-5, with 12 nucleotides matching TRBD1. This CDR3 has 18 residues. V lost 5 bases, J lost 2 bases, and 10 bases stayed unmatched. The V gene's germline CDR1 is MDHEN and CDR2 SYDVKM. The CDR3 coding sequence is TGTGCCAGCAGTGGGGTTAGGGACAGGGGGCTTGGCAATCAGCCCCAGCATTTT. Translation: CASSGVRDRGLGNQPQHF.

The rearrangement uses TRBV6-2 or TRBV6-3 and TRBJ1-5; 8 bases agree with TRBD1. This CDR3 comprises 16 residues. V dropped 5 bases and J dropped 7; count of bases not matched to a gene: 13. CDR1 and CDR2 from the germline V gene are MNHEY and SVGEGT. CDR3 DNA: TGTGCCAGCAGTGGGGAGACAGGGGTTATCTTGCAGCCCCAGCATTTT. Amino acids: CASSGETGVILQPQHF.

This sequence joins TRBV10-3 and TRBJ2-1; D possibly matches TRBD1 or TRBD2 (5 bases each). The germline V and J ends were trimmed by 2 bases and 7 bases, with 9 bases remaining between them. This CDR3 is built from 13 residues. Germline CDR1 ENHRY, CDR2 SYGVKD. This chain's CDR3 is CAISEGGTNEQFF. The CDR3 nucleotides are TGTGCCATCAGTGAGGGGGGTACGAATGAGCAGTTCTTC.

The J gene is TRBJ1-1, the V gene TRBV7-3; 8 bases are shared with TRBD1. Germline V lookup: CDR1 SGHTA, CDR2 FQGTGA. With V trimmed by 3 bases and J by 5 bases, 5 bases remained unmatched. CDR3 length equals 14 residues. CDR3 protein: CASSFGQGKTEAFF. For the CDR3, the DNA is TGTGCCAGCAGCTTCGGACAGGGTAAGACTGAAGCTTTCTTT.

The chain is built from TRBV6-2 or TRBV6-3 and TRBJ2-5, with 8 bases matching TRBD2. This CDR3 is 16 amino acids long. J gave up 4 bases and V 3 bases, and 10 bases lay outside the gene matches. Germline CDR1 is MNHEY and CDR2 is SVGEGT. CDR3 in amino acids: CASSYRGGTLGETQYF. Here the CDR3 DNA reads TGTGCCAGCAGTTATCGGGGGGGGACCTTGGGAGAGACCCAGTACTTC.

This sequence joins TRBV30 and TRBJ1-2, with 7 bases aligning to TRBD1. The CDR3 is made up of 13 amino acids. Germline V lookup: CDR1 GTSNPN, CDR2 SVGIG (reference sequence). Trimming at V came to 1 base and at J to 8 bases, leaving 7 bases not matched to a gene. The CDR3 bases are TGTGCCTGGAGTGCAGGGGGGACCAGCGGCTACACCTTC. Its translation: CAWSAGGTSGYTF. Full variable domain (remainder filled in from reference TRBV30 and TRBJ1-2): SQTIHQWPATLVQPVGSPLSLECTVEGTSNPNLYWYRQAAGRGLQLLFYSVGIGQISSEVPQNLSASRPQDRQFILSSKKLLLSDSGFYLCAWSAGGTSGYTFGSGTRLTVV.

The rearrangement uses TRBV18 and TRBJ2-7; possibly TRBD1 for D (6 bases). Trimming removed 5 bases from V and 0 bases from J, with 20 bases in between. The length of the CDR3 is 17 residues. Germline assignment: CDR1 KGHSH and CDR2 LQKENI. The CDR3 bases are TGTGCCAGCTCATCAACACCGGGACACCATTTCTCCTACGAGCAGTACGTC. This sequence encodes CASSSTPGHHFSYEQYV.

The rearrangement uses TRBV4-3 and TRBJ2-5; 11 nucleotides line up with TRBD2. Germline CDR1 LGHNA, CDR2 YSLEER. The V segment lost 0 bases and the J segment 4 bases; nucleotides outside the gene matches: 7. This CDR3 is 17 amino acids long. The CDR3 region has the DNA TGCGCCAGCAGCCAAGACCGGAATAGCGGGGGGGCAGAGACCCAGTACTTC. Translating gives CASSQDRNSGGAETQYF.

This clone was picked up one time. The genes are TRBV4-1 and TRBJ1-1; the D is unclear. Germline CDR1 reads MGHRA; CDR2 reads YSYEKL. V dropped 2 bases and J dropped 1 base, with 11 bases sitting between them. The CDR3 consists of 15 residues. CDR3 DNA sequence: TGCGCCAGCAGCCAAAGTCCCTCGGGGAACACTGAAGCTTTCTTT. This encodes CASSQSPSGNTEAFF.

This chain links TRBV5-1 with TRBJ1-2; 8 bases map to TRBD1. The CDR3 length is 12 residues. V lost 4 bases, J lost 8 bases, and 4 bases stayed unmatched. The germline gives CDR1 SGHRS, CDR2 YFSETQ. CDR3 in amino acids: CASSIQGGGYTF. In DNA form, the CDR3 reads TGCGCCAGCAGCATACAGGGGGGAGGCTACACCTTC. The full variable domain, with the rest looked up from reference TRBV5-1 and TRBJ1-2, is KAGVTQTPRYLIKTRGQQVTLSCSPISGHRSVSWYQQTPGQGLQFLFEYFSETQRNKGNFPGRFSGRQFSNSRSEMNVSTLELGDSALYLCASSIQGGGYTFGSGTRLTVV.

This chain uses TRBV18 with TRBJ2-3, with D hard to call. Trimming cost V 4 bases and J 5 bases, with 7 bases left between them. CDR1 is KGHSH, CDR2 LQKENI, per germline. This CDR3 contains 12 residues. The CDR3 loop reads CASSRSRDTQYF. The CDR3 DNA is TGTGCCAGCTCACGATCTAGAGATACGCAGTATTTT.

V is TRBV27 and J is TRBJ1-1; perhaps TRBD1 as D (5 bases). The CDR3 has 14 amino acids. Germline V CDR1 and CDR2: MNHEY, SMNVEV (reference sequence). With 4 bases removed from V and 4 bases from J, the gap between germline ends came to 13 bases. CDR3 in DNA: TGTGCCAGCAGTTGGGGGACGCTAAGCACTGAAGCTTTCTTT. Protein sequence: CASSWGTLSTEAFF.

The CDR3 nucleotides are TGTGCCAGCAGTTCCCCAGGTCCCGGGACCTACGAGCAGTACGTC. Residues: CASSSPGPGTYEQYV. The chain has TRBV11-2 and TRBJ2-7, with D perhaps matching TRBD2 (5 bases). The CDR3 is 15 amino acids. The germline gives CDR1 SGHAT, CDR2 FQNNGV. Trimming cost V 6 bases and J 2 bases, with 17 bases left between them.

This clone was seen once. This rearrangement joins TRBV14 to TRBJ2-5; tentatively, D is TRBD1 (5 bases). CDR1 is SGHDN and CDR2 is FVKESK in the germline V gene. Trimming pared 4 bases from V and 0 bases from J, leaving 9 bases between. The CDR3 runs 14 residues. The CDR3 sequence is CASSPRQYQETQYF. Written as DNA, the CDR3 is TGTGCCAGCAGCCCTAGACAGTACCAAGAGACCCAGTACTTC.